The 5 T cell receptor beta chains below were found in one sample sequenced in a study of early T cells in non-severe SARS-CoV-2 infection. TCRdb fed the 5' RACE reads into MiXCR, producing one record per CDR3 protein. The table lists about 66,000 distinct CDR3 sequences, approximately 13% of them singletons, with roughly 8.7% in the top ten. Input material: whole blood. These receptors all come from an adult who was a healthcare worker with PCR-confirmed SARS-CoV-2 infection or an uninfected control (not recorded which).

In its sample, this clonotype was seen many times. V usage is TRBV6-1 and J usage is TRBJ1-1; D is unclear. Germline lookup yields CDR1 MNHNS and CDR2 SASEGT. V was pared by 0 bases and J by 4 bases, with 9 bases between. The CDR3 covers 14 residues. The CDR3 sequence: CASSEAGSPTEAFF. For the CDR3, the DNA is TGTGCCAGCAGTGAAGCGGGTAGCCCCACTGAAGCTTTCTTT.

This sequence joins TRBV5-5 and TRBJ2-7; D not resolved. The V and J ends lost 4 bases and 6 bases respectively, with 17 bases between them. The CDR3 contains 14 residues. CDR1 SGHKS and CDR2 YYEKEE come from the germline V gene (reference sequence). For the CDR3, the DNA is TGTGCCAGCAGCGAAACCCCCGCCCCCGGCGAGCAGTACTTC. This sequence encodes CASSETPAPGEQYF.

In this sample, this clonotype turned up a few times. The rearrangement joins TRBV27 to TRBJ1-2, with TRBD1 matching 10 bases. CDR3 length: 13 amino acids. Germline lookup yields CDR1 MNHEY and CDR2 SMNVEV (reference sequence). Unmatched junction bases numbered 5, after V lost 5 bases and J lost 8 bases. CDR3 amino acids: CASSPWTGGGYTF. The CDR3 DNA reads TGTGCCAGCAGTCCGTGGACAGGGGGAGGCTACACCTTC.

For this clonotype: A read error may produce the germline difference seen at one junction end. The rearrangement uses TRBV29-1 and TRBJ2-6; D uncertain. This CDR3 spans 12 amino acids. Germline CDR1 is SQVTM and CDR2 is ANQGSEA. The CDR3 spells CSAESGANVLTF. The CDR3 coding sequence is TGCAGCGCTGAATCTGGGGCCAACGTCCTGACTTTC.

This clonotype is termed medium-sized. The CDR3 DNA follows: TGTGCCAGCAGGGCAGGGATTAGCTCCTACGAGCAGTACTTC. This gives the protein CASRAGISSYEQYF. The chain is built from TRBV6-5 and TRBJ2-7, with D tentatively TRBD1 (5 bases). In germline, CDR1 is MNHEY, CDR2 SVGAGI. V lost 6 bases to trimming and J lost 0 bases, with 12 bases between them. This CDR3 is 14 amino acids long.